The sequence of this T cell receptor beta chain was determined in a study of cytomegalovirus exposure and HLA in healthy donors. Trimming took 7 bases from V and 4 from J, leaving 29 bases between them. Germline V gene sequence: CDR1 MDHEN, CDR2 SYDVKM. This CDR3 comprises 19 residues. General observations from the study: Apart from CMV serostatus, no immune exposure information was available. The Asian-associated ancestry cluster reportedly had fewer N-insertions than the approximately 670-donor mean in a later analysis.

13 Jbeta primers and 60 Vbeta primers were used for the PCR. The table came from immunoSEQ multiplex PCR; TCRdb's copy has only in-frame clones and leaves some out. The sample contains 100,000 to 150,000 clones, about 10% of which appear only once. Note on this clone: Its target is not known.

This rearrangement joins TRBV28 to TRBJ1-5; possible D gene TRBD1, 5 bases. The sequence was obtained from a woman aged 18-29 years in good health and CMV-seropositive. The sequencing input was PBMCs. As DNA, the CDR3 is TGTGCCAGCAATAGTCCGGGGGGGGTAGGGATTAATTGGAATCAGCCCCAGCATTTT. This encodes CASNSPGGVGINWNQPQHF.